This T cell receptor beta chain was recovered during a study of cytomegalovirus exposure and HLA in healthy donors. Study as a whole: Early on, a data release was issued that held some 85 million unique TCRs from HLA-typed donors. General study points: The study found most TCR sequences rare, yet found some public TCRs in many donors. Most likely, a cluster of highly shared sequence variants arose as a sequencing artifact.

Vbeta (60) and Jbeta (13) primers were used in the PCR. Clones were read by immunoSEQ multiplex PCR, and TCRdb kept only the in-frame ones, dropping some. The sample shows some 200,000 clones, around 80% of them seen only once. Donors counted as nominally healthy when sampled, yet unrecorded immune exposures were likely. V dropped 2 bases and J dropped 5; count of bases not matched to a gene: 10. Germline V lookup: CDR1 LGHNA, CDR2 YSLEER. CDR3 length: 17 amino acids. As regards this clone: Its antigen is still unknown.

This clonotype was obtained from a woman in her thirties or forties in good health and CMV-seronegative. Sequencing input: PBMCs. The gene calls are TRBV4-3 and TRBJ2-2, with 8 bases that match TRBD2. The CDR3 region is CASSQFPSGGGTGELFF. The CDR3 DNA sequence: TGCGCCAGCAGCCAATTTCCCTCGGGGGGGGGTACCGGGGAGCTGTTTTTT.